The sample holds many counts of the clone carrying this T cell receptor (beta chain). The source of the sample is a study of regulatory T cells in long-lasting Graves disease. Across the whole study: Prior antithyroid drug treatment in newly diagnosed Graves' patients lasted under 3 months.

Germline trimming cut 4 bases from V and 1 base from J; bases unmatched to any gene: 11. The CDR3 spans 17 residues. Germline V gene data show CDR1 as SEHNR and CDR2 as FQNEAQ (reference sequence). The time point here: newly diagnosed GD, antithyroid drugs for less than 3 months. Extracted PBMC RNA gave rise to the TCR library. Building the TCR beta libraries relied on iRepertoire HTBI primers, and CDR3 regions underwent Arm-PCR. TCRdb re-analysed the multiplex PCR reads in MiXCR, keeping a single row per CDR3 protein. This table has roughly 510,000 distinct CDR3 sequences, around 15% appearing once. The same sample was also studied in work on T cells in Graves' hyperthyroidism and ophthalmopathy. Turning to that study: The model foresaw ophthalmopathy a median around seven months prior to onset.

This clonotype was sampled from a man between 18 and 35 years old with Graves disease. This material consisted of peripheral blood mononuclear cells (PBMCs), taken at new diagnosis, from a patient treated with antithyroid drugs. The chain joins TRBV7-9 to TRBJ2-7, with TRBD1 identical over 9 bases. The CDR3 DNA follows: TGTGCCAGCAGCTCCCCAAAGGGACAGGGCCCTTCCTACGAGCAGTACTTC. Its protein product is CASSSPKGQGPSYEQYF.